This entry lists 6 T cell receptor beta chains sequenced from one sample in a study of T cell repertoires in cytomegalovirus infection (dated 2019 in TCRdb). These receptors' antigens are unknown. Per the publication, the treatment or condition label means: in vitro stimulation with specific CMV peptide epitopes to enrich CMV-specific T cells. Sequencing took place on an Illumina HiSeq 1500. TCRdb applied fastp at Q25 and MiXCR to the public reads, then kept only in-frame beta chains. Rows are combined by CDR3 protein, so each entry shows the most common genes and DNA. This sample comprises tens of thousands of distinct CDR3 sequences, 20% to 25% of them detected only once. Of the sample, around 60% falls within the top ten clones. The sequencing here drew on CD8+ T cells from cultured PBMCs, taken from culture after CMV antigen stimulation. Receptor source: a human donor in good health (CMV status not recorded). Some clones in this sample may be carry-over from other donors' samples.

CDR3 bases: TGTGCCAGCAGTTTCAGGAGGCAGAACACTGAAGCTTTCTTT. Amino acid sequence: CASSFRRQNTEAFF. The genes are TRBV12-3 or TRBV12-4 and TRBJ1-1, with no clear D. V lost 3 bases and J lost 1, with 9 bases in between. The length of the CDR3 is 14 residues.

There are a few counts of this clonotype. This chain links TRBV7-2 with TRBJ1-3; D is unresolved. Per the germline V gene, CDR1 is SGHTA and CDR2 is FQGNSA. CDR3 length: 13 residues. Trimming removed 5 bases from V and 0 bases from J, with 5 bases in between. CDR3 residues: CASSTNSGNTIYF. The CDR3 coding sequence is TGTGCCAGCAGCACTAACTCTGGAAACACCATATATTTT.

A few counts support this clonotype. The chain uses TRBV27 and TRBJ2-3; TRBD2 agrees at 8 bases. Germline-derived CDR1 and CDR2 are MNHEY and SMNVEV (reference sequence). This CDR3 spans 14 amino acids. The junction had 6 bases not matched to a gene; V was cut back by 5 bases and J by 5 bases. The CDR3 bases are TGTGCCAGCAGTACGACCGGGACTAGAGATACGCAGTATTTT. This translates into CASSTTGTRDTQYF.

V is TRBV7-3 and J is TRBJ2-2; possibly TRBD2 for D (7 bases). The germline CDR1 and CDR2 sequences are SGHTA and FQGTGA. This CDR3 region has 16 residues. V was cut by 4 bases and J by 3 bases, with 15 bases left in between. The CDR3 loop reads CASSSLGRGDTGELFF. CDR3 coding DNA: TGTGCCAGCAGCTCTCTGGGGAGGGGGGACACCGGGGAGCTGTTTTTT.

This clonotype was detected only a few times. This CDR3 is CASSLARGTGSNQPQHF. The CDR3 coding sequence is TGTGCCAGCAGCTTAGCGAGGGGGACAGGTAGCAATCAGCCCCAGCATTTT. The genes are TRBV7-9 and TRBJ1-5, with 8 bases matching TRBD1. Germline-derived CDR1 and CDR2 are SEHNR and FQNEAQ (reference sequence). Trimming removed 0 bases from V and 0 bases from J; junction bases left unmatched: 4. The CDR3 length is 17 residues.

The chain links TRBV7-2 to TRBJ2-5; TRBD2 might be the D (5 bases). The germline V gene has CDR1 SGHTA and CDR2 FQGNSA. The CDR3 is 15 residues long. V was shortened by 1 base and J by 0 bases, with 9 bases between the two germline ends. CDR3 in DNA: TGTGCCAGCAGCTTAGAACGGAGGTACCAAGAGACCCAGTACTTC. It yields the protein CASSLERRYQETQYF.